Below, 31 T cell receptor beta chains from the same sample are listed, as sequenced in a study of shared T cell receptors in the human thymus. Here immunoSEQ multiplex PCR was the method, and the copy in TCRdb shows in-frame clones only, minus some. The sample consists of 550,000 to 800,000 clones, approximately 85% of them appearing once. The same specimen was also included in a second study, on human thymus T cells.

The sample was thymocytes. These receptors all stem from a girl under two years old with a congenital heart defect.

The chain recombines TRBV7-4 with TRBJ2-7; 7 bases agree with TRBD1. Looked up from germline, CDR1 is SGHVT and CDR2 is SQSDAQ. The CDR3 is 15 residues long. The V segment lost 5 bases and the J segment 3 bases; nucleotides outside the gene matches: 10. CDR3 sequence reads: CASSRKNGTDYEQYF. The CDR3, as DNA: TGTGCCAGCAGCCGAAAAAACGGGACAGACTACGAGCAGTACTTC.

This chain uses TRBV9 with TRBJ2-3; 11 nucleotides match TRBD2. CDR3 length equals 17 residues. The J segment lost 3 bases and the V segment lost 0 bases, leaving 6 bases of the junction unmatched. The germline gives CDR1 SGDLS, CDR2 YYNGEE. The CDR3 DNA sequence: TGTGCCAGCAGCGTAGATAGCGGGGGGGCCCGGACAGATACGCAGTATTTT. This gives the protein CASSVDSGGARTDTQYF.

This CDR3 reads CASSVDGEDTDTQYF. The CDR3 bases are TGTGCCAGCAGCGTAGACGGGGAGGACACAGATACGCAGTATTTT. The V call is TRBV9, the J call TRBJ2-3, with D possibly matching TRBD2 (6 bases). CDR1 is SGDLS and CDR2 is YYNGEE in the germline V gene. CDR3 length equals 15 residues. The V end lost 0 bases, the J end lost 2 bases, and 10 bases lay between the germline ends.

The chain employs TRBV2 and TRBJ1-2; D may be TRBD1 (5 bases). The germline CDR1 and CDR2 sequences are SNHLY and FYNNEI. This CDR3 is built from 16 residues. Between the trimmed V and J ends, which lost 6 bases and 3 bases, there was a span of 20 bases. The CDR3 sequence is CASSLPYRGNDYGYTF. In DNA, the CDR3 is TGTGCCAGCAGCTTACCTTACCGGGGGAACGACTATGGCTACACCTTC.

This clone was seen a handful of times. The chain couples TRBV28 to TRBJ1-3; D unclear. Trimming cost V 4 bases and J 0 bases, with 10 bases left between them. CDR3 size: 15 residues. Germline CDR1 is MDHEN and CDR2 is SYDVKM. CDR3 nucleotide sequence: TGTGCCAGCAGTTATGAAAGAGGCTCTGGAAACACCATATATTTT. It is translated as CASSYERGSGNTIYF. The complete variable domain, with remaining parts taken from reference TRBV28 and TRBJ1-3, reads DVKVTQSSRYLVKRTGEKVFLECVQDMDHENMFWYRQDPGLGLRLIYFSYDVKMKEKGDIPEGYSVSREKKERFSLILESASTNQTSMYLCASSYERGSGNTIYFGEGSWLTVV.

V gene TRBV5-6 combines with J gene TRBJ2-5; 7 bases map to TRBD2. The length of the CDR3 is 13 residues. CDR1 is SGHDT and CDR2 is YYEEEE in the germline V gene. The trim removed 4 bases at V and 5 bases at J, leaving 5 bases unmatched. The DNA for the CDR3 is TGTGCCAGCAGCCTGGGGAGGGCGGAGACCCAGTACTTC. Amino acids: CASSLGRAETQYF.

The rearrangement joins TRBV12-5 to TRBJ2-3; 7 nucleotides align to TRBD1. V shed 5 bases and J 1 base; nucleotides not matched to a gene: 9. The CDR3 has 16 residues. The germline V gene encodes CDR1 LGHNT and CDR2 FRNRAP. In DNA, the CDR3 is TGTGCTAGTGGTAACCGCGACAGGGAAGGCACAGATACGCAGTATTTT. It encodes CASGNRDREGTDTQYF.

The genes are TRBV4-1 and TRBJ1-2; TRBD1 matches at 8 bases. Germline V CDR1 and CDR2: MGHRA, YSYEKL. The CDR3 covers 14 residues. J was trimmed by 8 bases and V by 3 bases; bases with no gene match: 8. The CDR3 loop is CASSHARQGTGYTF. The CDR3 DNA follows: TGCGCCAGCAGCCATGCTAGACAGGGGACGGGCTACACCTTC.

CDR3 DNA sequence: TGTGCCATCAGTGAACGCGGGAACGCAGATACGCAGTATTTT. This gives the protein CAISERGNADTQYF. The chain has TRBV10-3 and TRBJ2-3; possible D gene TRBD2, 6 bases. Germline-derived CDR1 and CDR2 are ENHRY and SYGVKD. Trimming stripped 3 bases from V and 4 bases from J, with 11 bases between. The length of the CDR3 is 14 residues.

This clone was seen only a few times. This rearrangement joins TRBV2 to TRBJ1-3; a possible D gene is TRBD1 (6 bases). V was cut by 5 bases and J by 4 bases, with 12 bases left in between. In germline, CDR1 is SNHLY, CDR2 FYNNEI. The CDR3 length is 14 residues. CDR3 DNA: TGTGCCAGCAGTTTGACAGGTGGGGGAAACACCATATATTTT. It encodes CASSLTGGGNTIYF.

This chain connects TRBV2 to TRBJ1-6; D unresolved. Between the trimmed V and J ends, which lost 7 bases and 2 bases, there was a span of 9 bases. Germline CDR1 reads SNHLY; CDR2 reads FYNNEI. The CDR3 is 14 residues long. The CDR3 loop reads CASKETTYNSPLHF. Here the CDR3 DNA reads TGTGCCAGCAAGGAGACGACCTATAATTCACCCCTCCACTTT.

The gene calls are TRBV29-1 and TRBJ2-7; 11 bases are a match to TRBD2. The CDR3 contains 14 residues. With V trimmed by 5 bases and J by 5 bases, 8 bases remained unmatched. CDR1 SQVTM and CDR2 ANQGSEA come from the germline V gene. CDR3 protein: CSVRLAGGWNEQYF. The CDR3 region has the DNA TGCAGCGTTCGCCTAGCGGGGGGATGGAACGAGCAGTACTTC.

Only a few counts were recorded for this clone. The chain combines TRBV5-8 with TRBJ1-2, with D uncertain. The CDR3 is 15 amino acids. V gave up 1 base and J gave up 4 bases, with 14 bases separating them. The germline gives CDR1 SGHTS, CDR2 YDEGEE. CDR3 sequence: CASSLRSGYTYGYTF. The CDR3 bases are TGTGCCAGCAGCTTGAGGTCAGGTTACACCTATGGCTACACCTTC.

The chain employs TRBV4-2 and TRBJ2-3; 10 positions agree with TRBD2. V was pared by 2 bases and J by 10 bases, with 12 bases of the junction left unmatched. The CDR3 consists of 16 residues. From germline, CDR1 is LGHNA and CDR2 YNFKEQ. The CDR3 coding sequence is TGTGCCAGCAGCCAACTACTAGCGGGGCCGGACTTAGCGCAGTATTTT. Amino acids: CASSQLLAGPDLAQYF.

V and J are TRBV2 and TRBJ1-4; 9 bases line up with TRBD1. In germline, CDR1 is SNHLY, CDR2 FYNNEI. V shed 4 bases, J shed 3 bases, and the junction held 6 bases outside the gene matches. This CDR3 has 16 residues. Here the CDR3 DNA reads TGTGCCAGCAGTGTTGGACAGGGGTTGGCTAATGAAAAACTGTTTTTT. Protein: CASSVGQGLANEKLFF.

V usage is TRBV11-1 and J usage is TRBJ1-1; D gene unclear. The ends were cut back, 3 bases at V and 4 bases at J, with 12 bases in the middle. Germline V gives CDR1 SGHAT, CDR2 FQDESV (reference sequence). This CDR3 region has 14 residues. CDR3 nucleotide sequence: TGTGCCAGCAGCTTGAAAACAGATCGCACTGAAGCTTTCTTT. It encodes CASSLKTDRTEAFF. Full variable domain (rest looked up from reference TRBV11-1 and TRBJ1-1): EAEVAQSPRYKITEKSQAVAFWCDPISGHATLYWYRQILGQGPELLVQFQDESVVDDSQLPKDRFSAERLKGVDSTLKIQPAELGDSAMYLCASSLKTDRTEAFFGQGTRLTVV.

This chain links TRBV6-5 with TRBJ1-1; D perhaps matches TRBD1 (6 bases). With 7 bases removed from V and 6 bases from J, the gap between germline ends came to 15 bases. The CDR3 consists of 13 residues. Germline V gene lookup returns CDR1 MNHEY and CDR2 SVGAGI. Here the CDR3 reads CASTRGGCAEAFF. The CDR3 nucleotides are TGTGCCAGCACCCGAGGGGGATGTGCTGAAGCTTTCTTT.

This clone is a singleton in its sample. V gene TRBV5-8 combines with J gene TRBJ1-1; no clear D gene. Between the trimmed V and J ends, which lost 5 bases and 5 bases, there was a span of 25 bases. The CDR3 length is 17 residues. In germline, CDR1 is SGHTS, CDR2 YDEGEE. CDR3 region: CASRTDYQAVRGTEAFF. For the CDR3, the DNA is TGTGCCAGCAGAACCGACTACCAGGCTGTACGGGGTACTGAAGCTTTCTTT. The full variable domain, rest sourced from reference TRBV5-8 and TRBJ1-1, is EAGVTQSPTHLIKTRGQQATLRCSPISGHTSVYWYQQALGLGLQFLLWYDEGEERNRGNFPPRFSGRQFPNYSSELNVNALELEDSALYLCASRTDYQAVRGTEAFFGQGTRLTVV.

The chain is built from TRBV5-1 and TRBJ2-2, with D uncertain. Germline lookup yields CDR1 SGHRS and CDR2 YFSETQ. This CDR3 spans 15 amino acids. Trimming took off 4 bases at V and 5 bases at J, with 15 bases between the two ends. The CDR3 DNA reads as TGCGCCAGCAGCCCACGGTCCGAAGCAACCGGGGAGCTGTTTTTT. Translating it yields CASSPRSEATGELFF. The whole variable domain, filled in from reference TRBV5-1 and TRBJ2-2, reads KAGVTQTPRYLIKTRGQQVTLSCSPISGHRSVSWYQQTPGQGLQFLFEYFSETQRNKGNFPGRFSGRQFSNSRSEMNVSTLELGDSALYLCASSPRSEATGELFFGEGSRLTVL.

This chain connects TRBV7-3 to TRBJ1-3; tentative D call: TRBD1 (5 bases). The ends were cut back, 0 bases at V and 3 bases at J, with 9 bases in the middle. This CDR3 has 15 amino acids. Germline V CDR1 and CDR2: SGHTA, FQGTGA. This CDR3 is CASSLTGQLGNTIYF. The CDR3 DNA is TGTGCCAGCAGCTTAACGGGGCAGCTTGGAAACACCATATATTTT.

The chain is built from TRBV10-3 and TRBJ1-6; TRBD1 matches 9 bases. Trimming cost V 7 bases and J 7 bases; bases outside gene matches: 2. Looked up from germline, CDR1 is ENHRY and CDR2 is SYGVKD. The CDR3 sequence is 13 residues long. CDR3 region: CAIKGQGNSPLHF. The CDR3 nucleotides are TGTGCCATCAAAGGACAGGGGAATTCACCCCTCCACTTT.

The chain carries TRBV5-1 and TRBJ1-1; 7 bases are shared with TRBD1. Unmatched junction bases numbered 6, after V lost 0 bases and J lost 4 bases. The CDR3 contains 15 residues. Germline values: CDR1 SGHRS, CDR2 YFSETQ. CDR3 region: CASSLVGGQPTEAFF. In DNA, the CDR3 is TGCGCCAGCAGCTTGGTAGGGGGACAGCCCACTGAAGCTTTCTTT.

The chain carries TRBV9 and TRBJ2-7, with 13 nucleotides matching TRBD2. From germline, CDR1 is SGDLS and CDR2 YYNGEE. The length of the CDR3 is 16 residues. The V gene end was trimmed by 4 bases and the J gene end by 2 bases; junction bases not matched to a gene: 6. The CDR3: CASSLHGTSGAYEQYF. The DNA for the CDR3 is TGTGCCAGCAGCCTCCACGGGACTAGCGGGGCCTACGAGCAGTACTTC.

The chain links TRBV28 to TRBJ2-1; 7 bases align to TRBD1. Per germline, CDR1 MDHEN and CDR2 SYDVKM. CDR3 length: 15 amino acids. The V gene end was trimmed by 6 bases and the J gene end by 6 bases; junction bases not matched to a gene: 11. CDR3 region: CASRKTGNGCNEQFF. Here the CDR3 DNA reads TGTGCCAGCAGGAAGACAGGGAACGGATGCAATGAGCAGTTCTTC. Using reference TRBV28 and TRBJ2-1 for the parts outside the CDR3, the full variable domain is DVKVTQSSRYLVKRTGEKVFLECVQDMDHENMFWYRQDPGLGLRLIYFSYDVKMKEKGDIPEGYSVSREKKERFSLILESASTNQTSMYLCASRKTGNGCNEQFFGPGTRLTVL.

This chain joins TRBV14 and TRBJ2-7, with D perhaps matching TRBD2 (5 bases). Trimming removed 0 bases from V and 2 bases from J, with 17 bases in between. This CDR3 contains 17 residues. Germline V gene sequence: CDR1 SGHDN, CDR2 FVKESK. The CDR3 nucleotides read TGTGCCAGCAGCCAAGATCAGGTCGGAGGCAGGCCCTACGAGCAGTACTTC. As protein: CASSQDQVGGRPYEQYF.

This chain joins TRBV6-6 and TRBJ1-1; tentatively, D is TRBD1 (6 bases). V lost 2 bases, J lost 4 bases, and 8 bases lay in between. This CDR3 comprises 13 residues. The germline V gene encodes CDR1 MNHNY and CDR2 SVGAGI (reference sequence). The CDR3: CASSYQGPTEAFF. CDR3 DNA sequence: TGTGCCAGCAGTTACCAGGGGCCCACTGAAGCTTTCTTT.

The chain carries TRBV13 and TRBJ2-1, with 11 bases lining up with TRBD2. The V gene end was trimmed by 8 bases and the J gene end by 4 bases; junction bases not matched to a gene: 7. In germline, CDR1 is PRHDT, CDR2 FYEKMQ (reference sequence). The CDR3 consists of 15 residues. This CDR3 is CASLGSGGAYNEQFF. The CDR3 coding sequence is TGTGCCAGCTTGGGTAGCGGGGGGGCGTACAATGAGCAGTTCTTC.

V gene TRBV29-1 combines with J gene TRBJ2-7; no clear D gene. Looked up from germline, CDR1 is SQVTM and CDR2 is ANQGSEA. Trimming left V 4 bases short and J 3 bases short, with 7 bases between. The CDR3 consists of 11 residues. CDR3 in DNA: TGCAGCGTTGGTTTAGTCTACGAGCAGTACTTC. This sequence encodes CSVGLVYEQYF.

The gene calls are TRBV5-6 and TRBJ2-5; a possible D gene is TRBD2 (6 bases). Germline-derived CDR1 and CDR2 are SGHDT and YYEEEE. Trimming pared 3 bases from V and 1 base from J, leaving 16 bases between. The CDR3 loop spans 16 amino acids. Here the CDR3 DNA reads TGTGCCAGCAGCTCCAGGACTGGCGGGGTCCAAGAGACCCAGTACTTC. Translation gives CASSSRTGGVQETQYF.

The rearrangement joins TRBV5-1 to TRBJ2-5; 11 bases line up with TRBD1. Losses at the gene ends were 2 bases for V and 3 bases for J; bases not matched to a gene: 9. Germline CDR1 is SGHRS and CDR2 is YFSETQ. The CDR3 is made up of 17 amino acids. In DNA, the CDR3 is TGCGCCAGCAGCTTCGCAGGGGGGACAGGGGGAAAAGAGACCCAGTACTTC. Amino acids: CASSFAGGTGGKETQYF.

The chain has TRBV5-5 and TRBJ1-2; TRBD1 aligns across 11 bases. The CDR3 length is 16 residues. The V segment lost 4 bases and the J segment 7 bases; nucleotides outside the gene matches: 12. The germline CDR1 and CDR2 sequences are SGHKS and YYEKEE (reference sequence). The CDR3 region is CASSTRTGGASCGYTF. For the CDR3, the DNA is TGTGCCAGCAGCACTCGGACAGGGGGCGCTTCGTGTGGCTACACCTTC. Full variable domain (missing parts from reference TRBV5-5 and TRBJ1-2): DAGVTQSPTHLIKTRGQQVTLRCSPISGHKSVSWYQQVLGQGPQFIFQYYEKEERGRGNFPDRFSARQFPNYSSELNVNALLLGDSALYLCASSTRTGGASCGYTFGSGTRLTVV.